This T cell receptor (beta chain) was found in a study of cytomegalovirus exposure and HLA in healthy donors. Overall study findings and caveats: Reportedly, TCR beta sequences accurately predicted HLA-A and HLA-B alleles in most subjects. When presence/absence was analysed, sequencing depth was taken to be roughly uniform across donors. The analysis excluded some indistinguishable V segments, including TRBV6-2 and TRBV6-3. Several of the most significant clusters were apparently associated with common viral pathogens in a later analysis.

Of note for this clone: What it recognizes is unknown.

A multiplex PCR was run with 60 Vbeta primers and 13 Jbeta primers. The table came from immunoSEQ multiplex PCR; TCRdb's copy has only in-frame clones and leaves some out. This table has some 110,000 clones, roughly 69% appearing once. This CDR3 region has 11 residues. The V gene lost 5 bases and the J gene lost 7 bases, with 6 bases spanning the gap. The germline gives CDR1 SGHVS, CDR2 FQNEAQ. This clonotype was sampled from a woman in her twenties or thirties in good health and CMV-seronegative. The J gene is TRBJ2-1, the V gene TRBV7-8; D not resolved. Material for sequencing was PBMCs. Here the CDR3 DNA reads TGTGCCAGCAGCCCCAAAAATGAGCAGTTCTTC. This gives the protein CASSPKNEQFF. Supplemented by reference TRBV7-8 and TRBJ2-1, the full variable domain reads GAGVSQSPRYKVAKRGQDVALRCDPISGHVSLFWYQQALGQGPEFLTYFQNEAQLDKSGLPSDRFFAERPEGSVSTLKIQRTQQEDSAVYLCASSPKNEQFFGPGTRLTVL.